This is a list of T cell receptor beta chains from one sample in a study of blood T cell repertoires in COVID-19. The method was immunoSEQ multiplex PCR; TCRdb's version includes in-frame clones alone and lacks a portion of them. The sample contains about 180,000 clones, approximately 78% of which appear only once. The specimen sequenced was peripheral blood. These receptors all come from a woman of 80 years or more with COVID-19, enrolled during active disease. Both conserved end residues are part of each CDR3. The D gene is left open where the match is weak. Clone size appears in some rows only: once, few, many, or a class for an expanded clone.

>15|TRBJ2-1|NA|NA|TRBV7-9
TGTGCCAGCAGCCCCAGGAGGGTCGCCTACAATGAGCAGTTCTTC
CASSPRRVAYNEQFF
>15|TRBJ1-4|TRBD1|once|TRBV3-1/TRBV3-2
TGTGCCAGCAGCCCCCTGACAGGGGCTGATGAAAAACTGTTTTTT
CASSPLTGADEKLFF
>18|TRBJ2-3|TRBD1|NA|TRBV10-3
TGTGCCATCAGAGGACAGGGGGACCGGGAGGGCCGTACAGATACGCAGTATTTT
CAIRGQGDREGRTDTQYF
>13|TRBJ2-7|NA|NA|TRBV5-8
TGTGCCAGCAGCCCGAGGGTTTCTTACGAGCAGTACTTC
CASSPRVSYEQYF
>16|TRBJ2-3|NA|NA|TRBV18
TGTGCCAGCTCTGAAAGGGGCCGCGGCCACACAGATACGCAGTATTTT
CASSERGRGHTDTQYF
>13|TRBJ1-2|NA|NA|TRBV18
TGTGCCAGCTCACCAGTTCCAGGGGATGGCTACACCTTC
CASSPVPGDGYTF
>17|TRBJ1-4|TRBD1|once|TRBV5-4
TGTGCCAGCAGCCGCGGGGGACAGGGGGCAACTAATGAAAAACTGTTTTTT
CASSRGGQGATNEKLFF
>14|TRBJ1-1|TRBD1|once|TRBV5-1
TGCGCCAGCAGTATGGGACAGGGGGCAACTGAAGCTTTCTTT
CASSMGQGATEAFF
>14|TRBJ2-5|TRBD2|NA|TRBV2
TGTGCCAGCAGTGAGGGGCGGGGGGCAGAGACCCAGTACTTC
CASSEGRGAETQYF
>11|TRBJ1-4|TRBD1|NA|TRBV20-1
TGCAGTGCTCATACAGGGGGCGCGGTGTTTTTT
CSAHTGGAVFF
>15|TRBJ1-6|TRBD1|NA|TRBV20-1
TGCAGTGCTAGTGGGGCGGGACAGGAGCGTTCACCCCTCCACTTT
CSASGAGQERSPLHF
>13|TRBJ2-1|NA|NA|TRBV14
TGTGCCAGCAGCCCGGGGTTGTTCGATGAGCAGTTCTTC
CASSPGLFDEQFF
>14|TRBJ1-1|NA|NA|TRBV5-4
TGTGCCAGCAGCTTGCAGGGGATGAACACTGAAGCTTTCTTT
CASSLQGMNTEAFF
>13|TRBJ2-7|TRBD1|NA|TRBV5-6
TGTGCCAGCAGCCCCCGGACAGGTTACGAGCAGTACTTC
CASSPRTGYEQYF
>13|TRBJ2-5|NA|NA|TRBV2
TGTGCCAGCAGTGGCCTCTACGGGGAGACCCAGTACTTC
CASSGLYGETQYF
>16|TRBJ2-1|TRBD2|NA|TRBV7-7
TGTGCTAGCAGCCTCCGACTAGCGGACTCCTACAATGAGCAGTTCTTC
CASSLRLADSYNEQFF
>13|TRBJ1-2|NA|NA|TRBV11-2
TGTGCCAGCAGCTTTGGGAGTAACTATGGCTACACCTTC
CASSFGSNYGYTF
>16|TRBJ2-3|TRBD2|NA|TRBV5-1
TGCGCCAGCAGCCAGGGACTAGCGGGGGGTGCAGATACGCAGTATTTT
CASSQGLAGGADTQYF
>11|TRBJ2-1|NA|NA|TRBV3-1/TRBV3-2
TGTGCCAGCAGCCGAGTGAATGAGCAGTTCTTC
CASSRVNEQFF
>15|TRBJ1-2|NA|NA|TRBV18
TGTGCCAGCTCACCACGGGCGTCAGGGATAAAGGGCTACACCTTC
CASSPRASGIKGYTF
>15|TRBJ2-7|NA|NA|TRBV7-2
TGTGCCAGCAGCCCACGATGGGCAGGGCCCTACGAGCAGTACTTC
CASSPRWAGPYEQYF
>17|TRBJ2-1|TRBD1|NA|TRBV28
TGTGCCAGCAGTTTATACCTCGACAGGGTCGAATACAATGAGCAGTTCTTC
CASSLYLDRVEYNEQFF
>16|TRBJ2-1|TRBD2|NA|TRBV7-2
TGTGCCAGCAGCCGGGACCCCAGCGGGGCCTACAATGAGCAGTTCTTC
CASSRDPSGAYNEQFF
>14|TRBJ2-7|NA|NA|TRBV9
TGTGCCAGCAGCGAGGGGCGGGGTCCCTACGAGCAGTACTTC
CASSEGRGPYEQYF
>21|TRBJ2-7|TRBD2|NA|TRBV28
TGTGCCAGCAGTTTCCCTCTAGCGGGGGAGGTGGGGATGTATGGGGCCTACGAGCAGTACTTC
CASSFPLAGEVGMYGAYEQYF
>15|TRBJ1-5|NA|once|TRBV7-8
TGTGCCAGCAGCTTAGCGAGGTCAGTTCGTCAGCCCCAGCATTTT
CASSLARSVRQPQHF
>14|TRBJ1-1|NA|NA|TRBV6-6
TGTGCCAGCAGTTACTACGCCGGGAACACTGAAGCTTTCTTT
CASSYYAGNTEAFF
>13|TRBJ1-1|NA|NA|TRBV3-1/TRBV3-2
TGTGCCAGCAGCTTCGGTGGAGCTACTGAAGCTTTCTTT
CASSFGGATEAFF
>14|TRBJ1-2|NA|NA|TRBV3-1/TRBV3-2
TGTGCCAGCAGCCAAGTACGAGGGCCTTATGGCTACACCTTC
CASSQVRGPYGYTF
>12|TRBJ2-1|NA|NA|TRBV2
TGTGCCAGCAGTGTCGTCCTAGGGAGGCAGTTCTTC
CASSVVLGRQFF
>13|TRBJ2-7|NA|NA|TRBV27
TGTGCCAGCAGTCCCTACCTCGGACTACTTCAGTACTTC
CASSPYLGLLQYF
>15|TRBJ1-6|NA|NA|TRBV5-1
TGCGCCAGCAGCTTGGTCGGGCGGGAGAATTCACCCCTCCACTTT
CASSLVGRENSPLHF
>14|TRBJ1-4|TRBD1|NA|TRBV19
TGTGCCAGTAGTATAGGAGGGGGCGAAGAAAAACTGTTTTTT
CASSIGGGEEKLFF
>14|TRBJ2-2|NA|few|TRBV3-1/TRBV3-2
TGTGCCAGCAGCCAAGATAGCGTTCTCGGGGAGCTGTTTTTT
CASSQDSVLGELFF
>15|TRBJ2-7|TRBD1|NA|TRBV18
TGTGCCAGCTCGCCCGGGACAGGGATGGGCTACGAGCAGTACTTC
CASSPGTGMGYEQYF
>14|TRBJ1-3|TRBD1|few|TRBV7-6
TGTGCCAGCAGCCCCGGGACAGGCCGAAACACCATATATTTT
CASSPGTGRNTIYF
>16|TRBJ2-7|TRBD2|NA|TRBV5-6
TGTGCCAGCAGCCCGGGGGTGGGCGGGAGACTCTACGAGCAGTACTTC
CASSPGVGGRLYEQYF
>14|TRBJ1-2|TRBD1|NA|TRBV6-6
TGTGCCAGCAACACAGGGGGCGCCCGTTATGGCTACACCTTC
CASNTGGARYGYTF